These T cell receptor beta chains were read from a single sample in a study of blood T cell repertoires in COVID-19. Sequenced by immunoSEQ multiplex PCR; TCRdb stores in-frame clones only, minus some. The sample contains about 160,000 clones, approximately 90% of which appear only once. The material sequenced was peripheral blood. These receptors were collected from a woman between 55 and 75 years old who had recovered from COVID-19. Each CDR3 is given with its conserved first and last residue. D genes are given only for firm matches. The size field is filled for only some rows; it gives once, few, many or a size class.

abundance	d_gene	v_gene	j_gene	CDR3aa	CDR3nt
-	TRBD2	TRBV6-5	TRBJ2-2	CASRVLAGRTGELFF	TGTGCCAGCAGGGTACTAGCGGGGCGCACCGGGGAGCTGTTTTTT
-	TRBD2	TRBV28	TRBJ2-5	CATLAGLGETQYF	TGTGCCACCCTAGCGGGGTTGGGGGAGACCCAGTACTTC
-	TRBD1	TRBV28	TRBJ2-5	CASSLPSGGQETQYF	TGTGCCAGCAGTCTCCCTTCAGGGGGCCAAGAGACCCAGTACTTC
-	-	TRBV13	TRBJ1-2	CASSLISYGYTF	TGTGCCAGCAGCTTAATCAGTTATGGCTACACCTTC
-	-	TRBV20-1	TRBJ1-2	CSASKFFTGDNYGYTF	TGCAGTGCTAGTAAGTTTTTTACAGGAGACAACTATGGCTACACCTTC
-	TRBD2	TRBV6-6	TRBJ2-7	CASSPRTSGIRAQYF	TGTGCCAGCAGCCCAAGGACTAGCGGGATCCGAGCGCAGTACTTC
few	TRBD1	TRBV10-1	TRBJ1-2	CASTCAGGLEGGGYTF	TGCGCCAGCACCTGCGCAGGGGGACTCGAGGGGGGAGGCTACACCTTC
-	-	TRBV19	TRBJ2-7	CASSTNRVRYEQYF	TGTGCCAGTAGTACAAACAGGGTGCGGTACGAGCAGTACTTC
-	TRBD2	TRBV4-3	TRBJ2-3	CASRQEVLTSGRDTQYF	TGCGCCAGCAGGCAAGAAGTGCTGACTAGCGGGCGGGATACGCAGTATTTT
once	TRBD2	TRBV11-2	TRBJ2-7	CASSLGTSGSYDEQYF	TGTGCCAGCAGCTTGGGGACTAGCGGCTCCTACGACGAGCAGTACTTC
-	-	TRBV11-3	TRBJ2-3	CASSFGGGRNPDTQYF	TGTGCCAGCAGCTTTGGGGGGGGCAGGAATCCAGATACGCAGTATTTT
-	-	TRBV7-9	TRBJ1-2	CASSGGNRDGYTF	TGTGCCAGCAGCGGGGGGAATAGGGATGGCTACACCTTC
-	TRBD1	TRBV28	TRBJ1-1	CASSPTGERLSTEAFF	TGTGCCAGCAGTCCCACAGGGGAGAGGTTAAGCACTGAAGCTTTCTTT
-	TRBD1	TRBV5-1	TRBJ2-7	CASSLDRGEGEQYF	TGCGCCAGCAGCTTGGACAGGGGTGAAGGCGAGCAGTACTTC
-	TRBD1	TRBV18	TRBJ2-1	CASSPGQGVSYNEQFF	TGTGCCAGCTCACCAGGACAGGGCGTCTCCTACAATGAGCAGTTCTTC
-	-	TRBV3-1/TRBV3-2	TRBJ2-1	CASSQARVEQFF	TGTGCCAGCAGCCAAGCCAGGGTGGAGCAGTTCTTC
-	TRBD1	TRBV20-1	TRBJ1-2	CSASDRAGYTF	TGCAGTGCTAGCGACAGGGCTGGCTACACCTTC
-	-	TRBV28	TRBJ2-5	CASSRGAGETQYF	TGTGCCAGCAGCAGGGGGGCTGGTGAGACCCAGTACTTC
-	TRBD2	TRBV19	TRBJ2-7	CASSILSGVRGTYEQYF	TGTGCCAGTAGTATTCTAAGTGGTGTGCGGGGGACCTACGAGCAGTACTTC
-	TRBD1	TRBV5-4	TRBJ1-3	CASSSVNRGIGNTIYF	TGTGCCAGCAGCTCAGTCAACAGGGGAATCGGAAACACCATATATTTT
-	-	TRBV5-1	TRBJ1-4	CASSIDGTINEKLFF	TGCGCCAGCAGTATAGACGGGACAATTAATGAAAAACTGTTTTTT
few	-	TRBV12-3/TRBV12-4	TRBJ1-1	CASSLWAGTEAFF	TGTGCCAGCAGTTTATGGGCGGGCACTGAAGCTTTCTTT
-	-	TRBV10-2	TRBJ1-2	CASTPGEGWGYTF	TGCGCCAGCACCCCCGGGGAGGGTTGGGGCTACACCTTC
-	TRBD1	TRBV11-2	TRBJ1-2	CASSSTGFGYTF	TGTGCCAGCAGCTCGACAGGGTTTGGCTACACCTTC
-	TRBD2	TRBV3-1/TRBV3-2	TRBJ2-7	CASSQGSGGALEQYF	TGTGCCAGCAGCCAAGGGTCCGGGGGGGCGTTGGAGCAGTACTTC
-	TRBD2	TRBV11-2	TRBJ2-2	CASSLVSGAAGTGELFF	TGTGCCAGCAGCTTAGTTAGCGGGGCGGCGGGCACCGGGGAGCTGTTTTTT
-	-	TRBV7-8	TRBJ2-7	CASSLDYRRYEQYF	TGTGCCAGCAGCTTGGACTACCGCCGCTACGAGCAGTACTTC
-	-	TRBV10-2	TRBJ1-1	CASSARGDTEAFF	TGCGCCAGCAGTGCTAGGGGCGACACTGAAGCTTTCTTT
-	-	TRBV7-8	TRBJ1-6	CASSLRTASGHSPLHF	TGTGCCAGCAGCTTGAGGACAGCTTCGGGCCATTCACCCCTCCACTTT
-	TRBD1	TRBV4-3	TRBJ1-1	CASSQAYGAGGVRDTEAFF	TGCGCCAGCAGCCAAGCCTATGGAGCAGGGGGCGTCAGGGACACTGAAGCTTTCTTT
-	-	TRBV24-1	TRBJ1-3	CATSDPGSDSGNTIYF	TGTGCCACCAGTGATCCCGGGTCGGACTCTGGAAACACCATATATTTT
-	-	TRBV14	TRBJ2-5	CASSRLGAAGRETQYF	TGTGCCAGCAGCCGCCTGGGAGCGGCAGGGAGGGAGACCCAGTACTTC
-	-	TRBV5-1	TRBJ2-5	CASSFMPDSQETQYF	TGCGCCAGCAGCTTTATGCCCGACAGCCAAGAGACCCAGTACTTC
-	-	TRBV2	TRBJ2-1	CASSEVLGVGARYGNEQFF	TGTGCCAGCAGTGAAGTGTTGGGAGTGGGGGCCCGCTACGGCAATGAGCAGTTCTTC
-	-	TRBV6-5	TRBJ2-3	CASREAGDTDTQYF	TGTGCCAGCAGGGAGGCAGGGGACACAGATACGCAGTATTTT
-	-	TRBV4-2	TRBJ2-7	CASSQDWRGSYEQYF	TGTGCCAGCAGCCAAGACTGGAGGGGCTCCTACGAGCAGTACTTC
-	TRBD2	TRBV7-2	TRBJ2-2	CASSSGLVTGELFF	TGTGCCAGCAGCTCCGGACTAGTAACCGGGGAGCTGTTTTTT